The rows below give T cell receptor beta chains drawn from one sample of a study of long-term antiretroviral therapy in people with HIV. TCRdb keeps only in-frame clones here, not all; method: immunoSEQ multiplex PCR. This sample has tens of thousands of clones, with 90% to 95% found just once. The source material was unsorted PBMCs, sampled 3.7 years after starting antiretroviral therapy. Receptors originate from a woman aged 50 to 65 with HIV. The CDR3 runs from the conserved cysteine through the conserved F or W. Fields, in order: D gene, J gene, clone size, V gene, CDR3 protein, CDR3 DNA. D genes are given only for firm matches. Where a row states a size, it is once, few, many or the class of an expanded clone; other rows omit it.

D gene: NA; J gene: TRBJ2-5; clone size: NA; V gene: TRBV6-1; CDR3 protein: CASSVETQYF; CDR3 DNA: TGTGCCAGCAGCGTGGAGACCCAGTACTTC
D gene: NA; J gene: TRBJ2-2; clone size: NA; V gene: TRBV9; CDR3 protein: CASSVAEGNTGELFF; CDR3 DNA: TGTGCCAGCAGCGTAGCGGAAGGGAACACCGGGGAGCTGTTTTTT
D gene: TRBD2; J gene: TRBJ2-1; clone size: NA; V gene: TRBV7-2; CDR3 protein: CASSTRLARNEQFF; CDR3 DNA: TGTGCCAGCAGCACGAGACTAGCTCGTAATGAGCAGTTCTTC
D gene: NA; J gene: TRBJ1-1; clone size: NA; V gene: TRBV5-8; CDR3 protein: CASSTRVHTEAFF; CDR3 DNA: TGTGCCAGCAGCACCAGGGTGCACACTGAAGCTTTCTTT
D gene: NA; J gene: TRBJ1-3; clone size: NA; V gene: TRBV6-6; CDR3 protein: CASSSSGTTGNTIYF; CDR3 DNA: TGTGCCAGCAGTTCGTCCGGGACCACTGGAAACACCATATATTTT
D gene: TRBD1; J gene: TRBJ1-6; clone size: once; V gene: TRBV6-1; CDR3 protein: CASSDRALSPLHF; CDR3 DNA: TGTGCCAGCAGCGACAGGGCACTTTCACCCCTCCACTTT
D gene: TRBD1; J gene: TRBJ1-1; clone size: NA; V gene: TRBV7-3; CDR3 protein: CASSSGQPNTEAFF; CDR3 DNA: TGTGCCAGCAGCTCGGGACAGCCGAACACTGAAGCTTTCTTT
D gene: NA; J gene: TRBJ2-7; clone size: NA; V gene: TRBV6-6; CDR3 protein: CASSYGRGPSYEQYF; CDR3 DNA: TGTGCCAGCAGTTATGGCAGGGGCCCCTCCTACGAGCAGTACTTC
D gene: NA; J gene: TRBJ1-2; clone size: NA; V gene: TRBV27; CDR3 protein: CASSSGGLATYGYTF; CDR3 DNA: TGTGCCAGCAGTTCCGGGGGGCTTGCTACTTATGGCTACACCTTC
D gene: TRBD1; J gene: TRBJ2-7; clone size: NA; V gene: TRBV11-3; CDR3 protein: CASSPGGNSYEQYF; CDR3 DNA: TGTGCCAGCAGCCCAGGGGGCAACTCCTACGAGCAGTACTTC
D gene: NA; J gene: TRBJ1-1; clone size: NA; V gene: TRBV20-1; CDR3 protein: CSGIDGPEAFF; CDR3 DNA: TGCAGTGGGATCGACGGGCCTGAAGCTTTCTTT
D gene: NA; J gene: TRBJ2-7; clone size: NA; V gene: TRBV30; CDR3 protein: CAWSHRAGEQYF; CDR3 DNA: TGTGCCTGGAGTCACAGGGCAGGAGAGCAGTACTTC
D gene: TRBD1; J gene: TRBJ2-7; clone size: NA; V gene: TRBV4-3; CDR3 protein: CASSQATGGLYEQYF; CDR3 DNA: TGCGCCAGCAGCCAAGCGACAGGGGGCTTGTACGAGCAGTACTTC
D gene: NA; J gene: TRBJ1-1; clone size: once; V gene: TRBV11-1; CDR3 protein: CASSLGQNTEAFF; CDR3 DNA: TGTGCCAGCAGCTTAGGTCAGAACACTGAAGCTTTCTTT
D gene: NA; J gene: TRBJ2-4; clone size: NA; V gene: TRBV4-2; CDR3 protein: CASSQGGGIQYF; CDR3 DNA: TGTGCCAGCAGCCAGGGGGGTGGCATTCAGTACTTC
D gene: TRBD2; J gene: TRBJ2-3; clone size: NA; V gene: TRBV19; CDR3 protein: CASSISGGADTQYF; CDR3 DNA: TGTGCCAGTAGTATTAGCGGGGGTGCAGATACGCAGTATTTT
D gene: NA; J gene: TRBJ1-4; clone size: once; V gene: TRBV7-9; CDR3 protein: CASSLEAGTNEKLFF; CDR3 DNA: TGTGCCAGCAGCTTAGAGGCAGGCACTAATGAAAAACTGTTTTTT
D gene: TRBD1; J gene: TRBJ2-7; clone size: NA; V gene: TRBV5-4; CDR3 protein: CASSWGDRVGSYEQYF; CDR3 DNA: TGTGCCAGCAGCTGGGGGGACAGGGTCGGCTCCTACGAGCAGTACTTC
D gene: NA; J gene: TRBJ2-7; clone size: NA; V gene: TRBV7-9; CDR3 protein: CASSRDFYSYEQYF; CDR3 DNA: TGTGCCAGCAGCCGGGACTTCTACTCCTACGAGCAGTACTTC
D gene: TRBD1; J gene: TRBJ2-5; clone size: NA; V gene: TRBV2; CDR3 protein: CASSGRGPVETQYF; CDR3 DNA: TGTGCCAGCAGTGGCAGGGGGCCAGTGGAGACCCAGTACTTC
D gene: NA; J gene: TRBJ1-2; clone size: NA; V gene: TRBV7-9; CDR3 protein: CASSSNRDGYTF; CDR3 DNA: TGTGCCAGCAGTTCTAACAGGGATGGCTACACCTTC
D gene: TRBD1; J gene: TRBJ1-1; clone size: NA; V gene: TRBV7-2; CDR3 protein: CASSLTGRTTEAFF; CDR3 DNA: TGTGCCAGCAGCTTGACAGGGAGGACCACTGAAGCTTTCTTT
D gene: NA; J gene: TRBJ1-6; clone size: NA; V gene: TRBV27; CDR3 protein: CASSRTDSPLHF; CDR3 DNA: TGTGCCAGCAGTCGGACTGATTCACCCCTCCACTTT
D gene: NA; J gene: TRBJ2-7; clone size: NA; V gene: TRBV6-6; CDR3 protein: CASSYQPRGRDEQYF; CDR3 DNA: TGTGCCAGCAGTTACCAACCTAGGGGTAGGGACGAGCAGTACTTC
D gene: TRBD2; J gene: TRBJ2-3; clone size: NA; V gene: TRBV7-6; CDR3 protein: CASSSPGGVTDTQYF; CDR3 DNA: TGTGCCAGCAGCTCCCCCGGGGGGGTCACAGATACGCAGTATTTT
D gene: NA; J gene: TRBJ1-1; clone size: NA; V gene: TRBV27; CDR3 protein: CASSLSNSEAFF; CDR3 DNA: TGTGCCAGCAGTTTATCTAACAGTGAAGCTTTCTTT
D gene: NA; J gene: TRBJ2-5; clone size: NA; V gene: TRBV20-1; CDR3 protein: CSGGPRETQYF; CDR3 DNA: TGCAGTGGCGGGCCCCGAGAGACCCAGTACTTC
D gene: TRBD1; J gene: TRBJ1-2; clone size: NA; V gene: TRBV7-3; CDR3 protein: CASSMTAEGARGYTF; CDR3 DNA: TGTGCCAGCAGCATGACCGCCGAGGGGGCCAGGGGCTACACCTTC
D gene: NA; J gene: TRBJ2-7; clone size: NA; V gene: TRBV2; CDR3 protein: CASSPELYEQYF; CDR3 DNA: TGTGCCAGCAGCCCGGAACTATACGAGCAGTACTTC
D gene: NA; J gene: TRBJ2-1; clone size: NA; V gene: TRBV21-1; CDR3 protein: CASSRTGGRNEQFF; CDR3 DNA: TGTGCCAGCAGCCGGACAGGGGGTAGGAATGAGCAGTTCTTC
D gene: NA; J gene: TRBJ2-7; clone size: NA; V gene: TRBV5-6; CDR3 protein: CASSLAGKSYEQYF; CDR3 DNA: TGTGCCAGCAGCTTAGCAGGGAAATCCTACGAGCAGTACTTC
D gene: NA; J gene: TRBJ1-2; clone size: NA; V gene: TRBV11-2; CDR3 protein: CASSLEARGHNYGYTF; CDR3 DNA: TGTGCCAGCAGCTTAGAAGCCCGGGGACACAACTATGGCTACACCTTC
D gene: NA; J gene: TRBJ2-5; clone size: once; V gene: TRBV5-5; CDR3 protein: CASSLTVAVETQYF; CDR3 DNA: TGTGCCAGCAGCTTAACAGTCGCCGTGGAGACCCAGTACTTC
D gene: NA; J gene: TRBJ2-5; clone size: once; V gene: TRBV5-1; CDR3 protein: CASSLGRGETQYF; CDR3 DNA: TGCGCCAGCAGCTTGGGCCGGGGAGAGACCCAGTACTTC
D gene: TRBD1; J gene: TRBJ1-1; clone size: NA; V gene: TRBV7-9; CDR3 protein: CASSLSLGQGGRLNTEAFF; CDR3 DNA: TGTGCCAGCAGCCTAAGTTTGGGGCAGGGGGGTAGGTTGAACACTGAAGCTTTCTTT
D gene: TRBD2; J gene: TRBJ2-5; clone size: NA; V gene: TRBV4-2; CDR3 protein: CASSPTSGGFQETQYF; CDR3 DNA: TGTGCCAGCAGCCCGACTAGCGGGGGCTTCCAAGAGACCCAGTACTTC
D gene: TRBD1; J gene: TRBJ2-2; clone size: NA; V gene: TRBV5-4; CDR3 protein: CASSPSGRGQGSIAGELFF; CDR3 DNA: TGTGCCAGCAGCCCCTCTGGAAGAGGACAGGGAAGTATTGCCGGGGAGCTGTTTTTT
D gene: TRBD2; J gene: TRBJ2-5; clone size: NA; V gene: TRBV5-6; CDR3 protein: CASSPNLAGLQETQYF; CDR3 DNA: TGTGCCAGCAGCCCCAACCTAGCGGGGCTCCAAGAGACCCAGTACTTC
D gene: NA; J gene: TRBJ1-2; clone size: NA; V gene: TRBV30; CDR3 protein: CAWGRGANYGYTF; CDR3 DNA: TGTGCCTGGGGAAGGGGAGCTAACTATGGCTACACCTTC
D gene: NA; J gene: TRBJ2-7; clone size: NA; V gene: TRBV6-5; CDR3 protein: CASSPQLGVSYEQYF; CDR3 DNA: TGTGCCAGCAGTCCCCAGCTGGGGGTATCCTACGAGCAGTACTTC
D gene: TRBD1; J gene: TRBJ2-5; clone size: NA; V gene: TRBV11-1; CDR3 protein: CASSLSTGGIRETQYF; CDR3 DNA: TGTGCCAGCAGCCTATCGACAGGGGGTATTAGGGAGACCCAGTACTTC
D gene: NA; J gene: TRBJ2-3; clone size: NA; V gene: TRBV6-5; CDR3 protein: CASSYSRMRGDTQYF; CDR3 DNA: TGTGCCAGCAGTTACTCGAGAATGAGGGGAGATACGCAGTATTTT
D gene: NA; J gene: TRBJ1-1; clone size: NA; V gene: TRBV6-5; CDR3 protein: CASSPRDTEAFF; CDR3 DNA: TGTGCCAGCAGTCCTCGGGACACTGAAGCTTTCTTT
D gene: TRBD2; J gene: TRBJ2-2; clone size: NA; V gene: TRBV30; CDR3 protein: CAWRGTSGFTGELFF; CDR3 DNA: TGTGCCTGGAGGGGGACTAGCGGTTTCACCGGGGAGCTGTTTTTT
D gene: TRBD2; J gene: TRBJ2-7; clone size: NA; V gene: TRBV7-3; CDR3 protein: CASSSGLAGVGEQYF; CDR3 DNA: TGTGCCAGCAGCTCGGGACTAGCGGGGGTAGGCGAGCAGTACTTC
D gene: NA; J gene: TRBJ2-7; clone size: NA; V gene: TRBV7-2; CDR3 protein: CASSDRTGLSYEQYF; CDR3 DNA: TGTGCCAGCAGCGATCGAACAGGTTTGTCCTACGAGCAGTACTTC